This TCR beta chain derives from a study of OX40 agonist ivuxolimab in advanced cancers. Overall study results and limits: Clonal expansion from baseline to week 6 occurred in both CD4+ and CD8+ T cells.

About this clone itself: Its antigen remains unidentified.

Trimming took 1 base from V and 4 from J, leaving 11 bases between them. The CDR3 runs 15 residues. Per germline, CDR1 SGHRS and CDR2 YFSETQ. Assay: immunoSEQ multiplex PCR; the TCRdb copy retains only in-frame clones and omits some. The table lists over 95,000 clones, about 79% of them singletons, with roughly 1.5% in the top ten. This sequence originates from an adult with an advanced solid tumor such as melanoma, head and neck, liver or kidney cancer. The sequencing used CD4+ or CD8+ T cells sorted from blood, collected in a trial of the OX40 agonist ivuxolimab. The chain couples TRBV5-1 to TRBJ2-2, with D tentatively TRBD2 (5 bases). CDR3 sequence reads: CASSLPDSLTGELFF. DNA of the CDR3: TGCGCCAGCAGCTTGCCGGACTCTCTCACCGGGGAGCTGTTTTTT.